The sequence of this T cell receptor beta chain was determined in a study of monozygotic twins with inflammatory bowel disease. The authors used about 3.5 ug of total RNA per TCR library. TCRdb reprocessed the 5' RACE reads, keeping one entry per CDR3 protein, no DNA. The repertoire shows 90,000 to 110,000 distinct CDR3 sequences; the top ten hold under 15%. The CDR3 contains 14 residues. Per germline, CDR1 SGHNT and CDR2 YYREEE (reference sequence). Comment on this clonotype: Its antigen is unidentified.

Whole-study results and caveats: A single strong clonotype or signal linked to IBD was not supported. Reduced clonotype sharing with other individuals was observed in IBD patients relative to healthy twins, especially with disease activity.

The rearrangement uses TRBV5-4 and TRBJ2-3. This TCR was sampled from a human donor with ulcerative colitis or Crohn's disease, or a healthy co-twin of an affected twin (not recorded which). Sequenced input: blood. CDR3 residues: CASTVKPSTDTQYF.